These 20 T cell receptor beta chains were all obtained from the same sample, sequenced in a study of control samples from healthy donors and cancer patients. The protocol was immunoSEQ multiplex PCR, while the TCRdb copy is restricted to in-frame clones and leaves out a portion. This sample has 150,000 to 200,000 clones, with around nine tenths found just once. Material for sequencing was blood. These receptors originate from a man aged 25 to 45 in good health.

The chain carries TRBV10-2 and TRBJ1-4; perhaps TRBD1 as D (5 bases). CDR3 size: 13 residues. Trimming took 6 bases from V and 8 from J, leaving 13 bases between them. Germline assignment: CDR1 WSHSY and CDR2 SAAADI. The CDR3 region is CASRGQDGEKLFF. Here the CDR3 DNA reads TGCGCCAGCAGAGGACAAGACGGGGAAAAACTGTTTTTT.

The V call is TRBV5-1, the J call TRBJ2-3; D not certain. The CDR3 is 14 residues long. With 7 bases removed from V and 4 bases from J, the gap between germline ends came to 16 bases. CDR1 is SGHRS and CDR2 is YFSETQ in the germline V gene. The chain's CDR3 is CASGRPSAADTQYF. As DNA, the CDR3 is TGCGCCAGCGGCCGGCCGAGCGCGGCAGATACGCAGTATTTT.

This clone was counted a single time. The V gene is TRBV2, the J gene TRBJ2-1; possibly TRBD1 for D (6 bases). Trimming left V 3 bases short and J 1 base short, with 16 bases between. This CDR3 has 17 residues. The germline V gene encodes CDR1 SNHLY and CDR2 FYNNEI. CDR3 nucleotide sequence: TGTGCCAGCAGTGAGATTTGGGGGCGTGGGTCCTACAATGAGCAGTTCTTC. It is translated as CASSEIWGRGSYNEQFF.

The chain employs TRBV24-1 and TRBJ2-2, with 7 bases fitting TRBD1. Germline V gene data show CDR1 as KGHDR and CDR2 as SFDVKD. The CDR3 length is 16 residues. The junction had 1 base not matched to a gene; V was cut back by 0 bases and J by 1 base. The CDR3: CATSDLTGVNTGELFF. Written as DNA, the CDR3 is TGTGCCACCAGTGATTTGACAGGGGTGAACACCGGGGAGCTGTTTTTT.

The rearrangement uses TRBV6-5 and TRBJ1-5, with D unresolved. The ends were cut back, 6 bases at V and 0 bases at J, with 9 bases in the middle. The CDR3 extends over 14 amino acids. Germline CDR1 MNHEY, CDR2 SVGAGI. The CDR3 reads CASRHPYSNQPQHF. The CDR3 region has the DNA TGTGCCAGCAGACACCCATATAGCAATCAGCCCCAGCATTTT.

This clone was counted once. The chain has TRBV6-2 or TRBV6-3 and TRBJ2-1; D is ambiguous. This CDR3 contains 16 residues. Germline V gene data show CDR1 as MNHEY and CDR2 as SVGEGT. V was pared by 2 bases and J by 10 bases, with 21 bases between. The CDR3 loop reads CASSYPRLEQDTEQFF. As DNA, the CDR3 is TGTGCCAGCAGTTACCCCAGACTGGAACAAGACACCGAGCAGTTCTTC.

CDR3 DNA: TGTGCCAGCAGCCCGGTGGGGTTCACAGATACGCAGTATTTT. Residues: CASSPVGFTDTQYF. The V gene is TRBV9, the J gene TRBJ2-3; D is unresolved. CDR1 is SGDLS, CDR2 YYNGEE, per germline. CDR3 length equals 14 residues. The V gene lost 4 bases and the J gene lost 2 bases, with 11 bases spanning the gap.

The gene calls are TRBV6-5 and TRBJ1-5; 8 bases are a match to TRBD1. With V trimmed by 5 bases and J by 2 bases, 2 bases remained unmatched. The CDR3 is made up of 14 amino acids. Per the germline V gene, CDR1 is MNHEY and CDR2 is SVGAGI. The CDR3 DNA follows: TGTGCCAGCAGTAGACAGGGGCGCAATCAGCCCCAGCATTTT. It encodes CASSRQGRNQPQHF.

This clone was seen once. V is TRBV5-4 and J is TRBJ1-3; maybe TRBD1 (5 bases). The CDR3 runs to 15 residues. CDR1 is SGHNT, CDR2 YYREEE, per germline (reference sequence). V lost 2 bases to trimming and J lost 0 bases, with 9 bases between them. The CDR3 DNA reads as TGTGCCAGCAGCTTCGAGGGGTACTCTGGAAACACCATATATTTT. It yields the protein CASSFEGYSGNTIYF.

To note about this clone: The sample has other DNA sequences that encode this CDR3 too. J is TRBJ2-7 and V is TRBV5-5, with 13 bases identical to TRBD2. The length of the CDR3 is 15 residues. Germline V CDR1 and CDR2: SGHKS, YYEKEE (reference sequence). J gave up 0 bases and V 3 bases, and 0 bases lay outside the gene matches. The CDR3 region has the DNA TGTGCCAGCAGCTGGACTAGCGGGGGCTCCTACGAGCAGTACTTC. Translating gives CASSWTSGGSYEQYF.

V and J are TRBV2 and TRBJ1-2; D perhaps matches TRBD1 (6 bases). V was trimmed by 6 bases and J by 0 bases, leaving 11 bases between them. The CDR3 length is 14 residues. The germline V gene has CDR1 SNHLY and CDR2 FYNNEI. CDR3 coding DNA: TGTGCCAGCAGATACAGGGAGACTAACTATGGCTACACCTTC. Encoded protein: CASRYRETNYGYTF.

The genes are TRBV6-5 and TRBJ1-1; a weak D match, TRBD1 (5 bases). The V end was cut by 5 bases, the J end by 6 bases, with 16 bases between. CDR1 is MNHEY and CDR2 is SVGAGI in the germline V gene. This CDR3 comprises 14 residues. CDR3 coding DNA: TGTGCCAGCAGTCCCCAGCTCCAGGGCGCTGAAGCTTTCTTT. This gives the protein CASSPQLQGAEAFF.

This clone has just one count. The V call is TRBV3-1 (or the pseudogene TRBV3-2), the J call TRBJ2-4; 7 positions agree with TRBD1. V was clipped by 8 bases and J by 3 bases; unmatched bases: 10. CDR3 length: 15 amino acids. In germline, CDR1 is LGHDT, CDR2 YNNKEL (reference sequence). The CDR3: CASGKGALDKNIQYF. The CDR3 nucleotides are TGTGCCAGCGGGAAGGGGGCGTTGGACAAAAACATTCAGTACTTC.

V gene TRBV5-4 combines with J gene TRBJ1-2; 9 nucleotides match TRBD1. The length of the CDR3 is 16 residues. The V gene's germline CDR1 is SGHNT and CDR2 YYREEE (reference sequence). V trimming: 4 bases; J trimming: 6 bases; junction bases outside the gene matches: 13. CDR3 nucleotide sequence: TGTGCCAGCAGCCTCCGGGACAGGGCCCGCCTCCATGGCTACACCTTC. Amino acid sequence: CASSLRDRARLHGYTF.

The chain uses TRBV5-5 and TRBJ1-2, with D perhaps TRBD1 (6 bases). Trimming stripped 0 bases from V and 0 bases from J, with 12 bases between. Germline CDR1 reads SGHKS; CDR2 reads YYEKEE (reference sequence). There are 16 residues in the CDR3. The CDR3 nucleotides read TGTGCCAGCAGCTTGGCAGCGGGGGCGTCTAACTATGGCTACACCTTC. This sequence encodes CASSLAAGASNYGYTF.

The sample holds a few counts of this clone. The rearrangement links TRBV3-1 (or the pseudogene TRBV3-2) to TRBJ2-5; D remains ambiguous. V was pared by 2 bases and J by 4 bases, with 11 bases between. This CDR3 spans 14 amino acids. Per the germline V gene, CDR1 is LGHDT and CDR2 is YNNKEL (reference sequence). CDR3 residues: CASSQPGTRETQYF. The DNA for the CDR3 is TGTGCCAGCAGCCAACCAGGTACCAGAGAGACCCAGTACTTC.

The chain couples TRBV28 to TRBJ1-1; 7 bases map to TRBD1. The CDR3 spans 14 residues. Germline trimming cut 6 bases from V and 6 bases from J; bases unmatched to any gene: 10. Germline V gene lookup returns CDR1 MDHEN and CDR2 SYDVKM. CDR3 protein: CASRRGGDRPEAFF. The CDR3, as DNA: TGTGCCAGCAGGCGGGGGGGGGACAGACCTGAAGCTTTCTTT.

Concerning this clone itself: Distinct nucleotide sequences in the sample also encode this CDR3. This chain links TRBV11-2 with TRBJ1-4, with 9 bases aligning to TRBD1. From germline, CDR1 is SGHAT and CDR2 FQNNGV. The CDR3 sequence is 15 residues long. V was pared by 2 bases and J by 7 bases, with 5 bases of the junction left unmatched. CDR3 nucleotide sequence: TGTGCCAGCAGCTTATCGACAGGGGGGAGTGAAAAACTGTTTTTT. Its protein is CASSLSTGGSEKLFF.

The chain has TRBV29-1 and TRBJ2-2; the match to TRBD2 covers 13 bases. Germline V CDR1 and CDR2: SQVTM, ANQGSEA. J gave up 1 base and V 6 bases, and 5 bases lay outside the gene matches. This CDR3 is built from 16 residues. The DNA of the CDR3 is TGCAGCGTGAGACTAGCGGGGGGCCGGAACACCGGGGAGCTGTTTTTT. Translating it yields CSVRLAGGRNTGELFF.

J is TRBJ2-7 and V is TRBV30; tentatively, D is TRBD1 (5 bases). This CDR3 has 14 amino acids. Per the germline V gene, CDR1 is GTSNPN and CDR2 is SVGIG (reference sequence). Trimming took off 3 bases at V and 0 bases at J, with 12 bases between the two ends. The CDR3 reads CAWRSQDISYEQYF. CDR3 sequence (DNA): TGTGCCTGGAGGTCTCAGGACATCTCCTACGAGCAGTACTTC.